This entry describes one T cell receptor beta chain. No antigen is known for it. The CDR3 length is 15 residues. The J segment lost 0 bases and the V segment lost 3 bases, leaving 5 bases of the junction unmatched. Germline V CDR1 and CDR2: MNHEY, SMNVEV (reference sequence). The library targeted TCRbeta and was prepared with unique molecular identifiers. TCRdb re-derived calls from the PCR reads in MiXCR, one entry per CDR3 protein. The sample lists some 95,000 distinct CDR3 sequences, around 22% seen once, with about 21% in the top ten. The sample comes from a study of T-cell reconstitution after alpha-beta-depleted transplantation in children. Findings of the study overall: At the one-year point after transplant, T-cell counts and TCRbeta diversity were found to come mostly from T cells that had been newly produced.

This material consisted of PBMCs, taken before TCRalphabeta/CD19-depleted stem cell transplant. The V and J genes are TRBV27 and TRBJ2-7; 7 bases are shared with TRBD2. This receptor was obtained from a boy aged 2 to 10 with acute lymphoblastic leukemia, due to receive a stem cell transplant. CDR3 sequence: CASSFSGYSSYEQYF. CDR3 sequence (DNA): TGTGCCAGCAGTTTTAGCGGGTACAGCTCCTACGAGCAGTACTTC.